Below, 12 T cell receptor beta chains from the same sample are listed, as sequenced in a study of T cells in Graves' hyperthyroidism and ophthalmopathy. TCR beta CDR3 regions were amplified from RNA transcripts. An initial round of RT-PCR targeting the TCR CDR3 relied on the HTBI primer set. TCRdb fed the multiplex PCR reads into MiXCR, producing one record per CDR3 protein. Of approximately 700,000 distinct CDR3 sequences in the sample, just under 45% were seen once. The sequenced sample was peripheral blood or thyroid tissue (not recorded which). The receptors were gathered from an adult man with Graves' disease, either hyperthyroidism or ophthalmopathy (not recorded which).

V is TRBV24-1 and J is TRBJ1-1; possible D gene TRBD1, 6 bases. The CDR3 loop spans 15 amino acids. V dropped 4 bases and J dropped 3 bases, with 14 bases sitting between them. From germline, CDR1 is KGHDR and CDR2 SFDVKD. DNA for the CDR3: TGTGCCACCAGTGACTCCGGGACACATTACACTGAAGCTTTCTTT. Protein product: CATSDSGTHYTEAFF.

The V and J genes are TRBV7-9 and TRBJ1-4, with 8 positions matching TRBD1. V shed 5 bases, J shed 8 bases, and the junction held 10 bases outside the gene matches. This CDR3 has 15 amino acids. CDR1 SEHNR and CDR2 FQNEAQ come from the germline V gene (reference sequence). CDR3 nucleotide sequence: TGTGCCAGCAGCCAATCCAGGGGGCGGGAGGAAAAACTGTTTTTT. Its protein is CASSQSRGREEKLFF.

This chain uses TRBV7-2 with TRBJ2-5; D ambiguous. V shed 5 bases and J shed 3 bases, with 10 bases lying between them. This CDR3 is built from 13 residues. Germline V lookup: CDR1 SGHTA, CDR2 FQGNSA. This CDR3 reads CASSQPAEETQYF. As DNA, the CDR3 is TGTGCCAGCAGCCAACCGGCAGAAGAGACCCAGTACTTC.

Worth noting for this clonotype: This may stem from a read error, because a much larger clone lies one nucleotide away. This chain connects TRBV29-1 to TRBJ1-1, with D hard to call. Germline CDR1 reads SQVTM; CDR2 reads ANQGSEA. Deletions cut 0 bases from V and 1 base from J, with 3 bases between. The CDR3 runs 12 residues. The DNA of the CDR3 is TGCAGCGTTGAAGATGGGAACACTGAAGCTTTCTTT. This translates into CSVEDGNTEAFF.

This clonotype was detected many times. This rearrangement joins TRBV7-8 to TRBJ1-2, with D hard to call. Germline values: CDR1 SGHVS, CDR2 FQNEAQ. The CDR3 loop spans 15 amino acids. Trimming pared 0 bases from V and 7 bases from J, leaving 15 bases between. CDR3 nucleotides: TGTGCCAGCAGCTTAGCGCTACGGGGAACTACTGGCTACACCTTC. It encodes CASSLALRGTTGYTF.

Comments on this clonotype: This likely comes from a read error, as the CDR3 has no conserved phenylalanine or tryptophan at its end. The DNA is left out, because the CDR3 cannot be placed on it with certainty; the CDR3 is given as TCRdb lists it. This chain uses TRBV15 with TRBJ2-5. The CDR3 is 9 amino acids long, termini counted. The germline CDR1 and CDR2 sequences are LNHNV and YYDKDF (reference sequence). CDR3 in amino acids: CATSRDLGR.

Only a few counts were recorded for this clonotype. The V gene is TRBV19, the J gene TRBJ1-4; a weak D match, TRBD1 (5 bases). V was clipped by 2 bases and J by 7 bases, with 11 bases between them. CDR1 is LNHDA, CDR2 SQIVND, per germline (reference sequence). This CDR3 has 14 amino acids. CDR3 residues: CASSIRGSTEKLFF. The CDR3 DNA sequence: TGTGCCAGTAGTATAAGGGGCTCTACTGAAAAACTGTTTTTT.

In its sample, this clonotype was seen many times. The chain recombines TRBV7-2 with TRBJ1-3, with 8 positions matching TRBD1. Germline loops: CDR1 SGHTA, CDR2 FQGNSA. Trimming removed 2 bases from V and 6 bases from J; junction bases left unmatched: 3. CDR3 length equals 14 residues. The CDR3 DNA follows: TGTGCCAGCAGCTTACAGGGGGCGTCAAACACCATATATTTT. Protein: CASSLQGASNTIYF.

The V gene is TRBV7-9, the J gene TRBJ1-6; TRBD1 aligns across 8 bases. Germline CDR1 SEHNR, CDR2 FQNEAQ (reference sequence). V lost 5 bases and J lost 8; bases outside the gene matches: 5. The CDR3 loop spans 14 amino acids. CDR3 coding DNA: TGTGCCAGCAGCCAAGCAGGGGGCGATTCACCCCTCCACTTT. Translating it yields CASSQAGGDSPLHF.

This clonotype turned up a few times. The chain combines TRBV20-1 with TRBJ1-1, with TRBD1 as a possible D gene (6 bases). This CDR3 has 14 amino acids. V shed 6 bases and J shed 0 bases, with 14 bases lying between them. Germline V gives CDR1 DFQATT, CDR2 SNEGSKA (reference sequence). The CDR3 nucleotides are TGCAGTGCGCGGACAGCAAACATGAACACTGAAGCTTTCTTT. Amino acids: CSARTANMNTEAFF.

The chain joins TRBV15 to TRBJ2-5, with D hard to call. The CDR3 has 9 amino acids. Trimming took off 0 bases at V and 10 bases at J, with 0 bases between the two ends. The germline CDR1 and CDR2 sequences are LNHNV and YYDKDF (reference sequence). CDR3 sequence reads: CATSRDQYF. CDR3 nucleotides: TGTGCCACCAGCAGAGACCAGTACTTC.

This clonotype has a handful of counts. The J gene is TRBJ2-2, the V gene TRBV6-5; D is uncertain. The CDR3 covers 15 residues. The germline gives CDR1 MNHEY, CDR2 SVGAGI. V was trimmed by 4 bases and J by 3 bases, leaving 12 bases between them. CDR3 in amino acids: CASSSGGWDTGELFF. For the CDR3, the DNA is TGTGCCAGCAGTTCGGGTGGTTGGGACACCGGGGAGCTGTTTTTT.